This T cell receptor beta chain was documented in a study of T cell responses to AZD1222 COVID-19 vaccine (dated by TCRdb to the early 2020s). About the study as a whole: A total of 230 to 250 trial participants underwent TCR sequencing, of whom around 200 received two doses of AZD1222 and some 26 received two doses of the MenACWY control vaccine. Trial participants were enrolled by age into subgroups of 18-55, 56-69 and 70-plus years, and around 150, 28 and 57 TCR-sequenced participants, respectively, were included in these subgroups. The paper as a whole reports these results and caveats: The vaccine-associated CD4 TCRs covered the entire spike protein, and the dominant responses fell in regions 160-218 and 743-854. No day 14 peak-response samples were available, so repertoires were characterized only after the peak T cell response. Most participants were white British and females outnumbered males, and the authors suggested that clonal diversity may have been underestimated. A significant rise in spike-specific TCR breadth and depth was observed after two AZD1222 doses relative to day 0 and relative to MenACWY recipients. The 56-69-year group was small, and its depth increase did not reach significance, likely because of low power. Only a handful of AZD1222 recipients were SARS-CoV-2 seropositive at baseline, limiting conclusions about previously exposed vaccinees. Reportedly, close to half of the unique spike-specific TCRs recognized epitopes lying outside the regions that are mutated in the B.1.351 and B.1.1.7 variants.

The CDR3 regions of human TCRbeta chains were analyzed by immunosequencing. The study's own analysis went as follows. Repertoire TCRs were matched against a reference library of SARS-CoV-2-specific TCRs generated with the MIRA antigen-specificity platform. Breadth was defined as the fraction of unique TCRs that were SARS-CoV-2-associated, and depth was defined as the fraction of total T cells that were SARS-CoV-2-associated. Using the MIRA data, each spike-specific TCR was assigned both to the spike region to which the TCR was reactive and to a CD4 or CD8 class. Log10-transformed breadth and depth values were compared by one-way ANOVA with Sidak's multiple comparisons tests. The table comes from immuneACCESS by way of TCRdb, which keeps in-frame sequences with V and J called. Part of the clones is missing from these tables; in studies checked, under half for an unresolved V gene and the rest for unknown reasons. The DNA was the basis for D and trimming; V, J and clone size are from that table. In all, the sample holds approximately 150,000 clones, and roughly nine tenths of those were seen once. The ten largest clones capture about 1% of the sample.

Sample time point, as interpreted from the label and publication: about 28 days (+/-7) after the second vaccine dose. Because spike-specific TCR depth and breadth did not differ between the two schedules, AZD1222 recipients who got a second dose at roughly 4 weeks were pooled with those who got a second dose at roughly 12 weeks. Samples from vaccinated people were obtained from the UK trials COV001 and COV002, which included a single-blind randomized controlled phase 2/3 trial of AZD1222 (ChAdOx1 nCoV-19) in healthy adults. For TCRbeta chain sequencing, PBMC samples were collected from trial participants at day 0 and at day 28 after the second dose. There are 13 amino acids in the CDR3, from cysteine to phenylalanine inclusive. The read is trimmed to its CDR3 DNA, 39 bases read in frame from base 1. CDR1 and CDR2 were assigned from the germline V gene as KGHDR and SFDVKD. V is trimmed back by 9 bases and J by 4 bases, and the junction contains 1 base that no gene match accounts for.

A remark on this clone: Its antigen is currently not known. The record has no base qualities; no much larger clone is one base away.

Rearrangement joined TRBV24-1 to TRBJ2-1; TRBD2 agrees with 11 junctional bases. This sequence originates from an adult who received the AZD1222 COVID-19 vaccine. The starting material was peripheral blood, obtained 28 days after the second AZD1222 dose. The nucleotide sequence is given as TGTGCCACCGGACTAGCGGGTTACAATGAGCAGTTCTTC. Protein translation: CATGLAGYNEQFF.